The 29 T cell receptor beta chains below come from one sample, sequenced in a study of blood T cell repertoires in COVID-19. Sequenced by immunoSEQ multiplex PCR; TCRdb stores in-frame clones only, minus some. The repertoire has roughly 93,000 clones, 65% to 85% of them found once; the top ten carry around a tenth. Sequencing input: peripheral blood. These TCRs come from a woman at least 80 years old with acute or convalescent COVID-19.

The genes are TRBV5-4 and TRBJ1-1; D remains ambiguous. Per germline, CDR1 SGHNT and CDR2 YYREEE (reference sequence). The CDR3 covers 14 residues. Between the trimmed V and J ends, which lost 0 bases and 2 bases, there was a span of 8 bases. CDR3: CASSLVGYNTEAFF. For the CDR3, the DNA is TGTGCCAGCAGCTTGGTCGGTTACAACACTGAAGCTTTCTTT. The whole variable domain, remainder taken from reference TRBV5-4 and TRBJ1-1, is ETGVTQSPTHLIKTRGQQVTLRCSSQSGHNTVSWYQQALGQGPQFIFQYYREEENGRGNFPPRFSGLQFPNYSSELNVNALELDDSALYLCASSLVGYNTEAFFGQGTRLTVV.

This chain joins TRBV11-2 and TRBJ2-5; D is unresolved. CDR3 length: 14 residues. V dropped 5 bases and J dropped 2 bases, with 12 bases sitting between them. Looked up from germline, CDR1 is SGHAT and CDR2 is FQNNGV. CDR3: CASSPVSLQETQYF. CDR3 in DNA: TGTGCCAGCAGCCCCGTGTCTCTACAAGAGACCCAGTACTTC.

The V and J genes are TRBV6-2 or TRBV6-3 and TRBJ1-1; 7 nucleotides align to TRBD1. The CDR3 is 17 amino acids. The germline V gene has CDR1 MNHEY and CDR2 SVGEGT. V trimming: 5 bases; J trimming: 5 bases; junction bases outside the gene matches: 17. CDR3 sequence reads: CASSPLRQGWTRTEAFF. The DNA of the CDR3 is TGTGCCAGCAGTCCACTCCGACAGGGTTGGACGAGAACTGAAGCTTTCTTT.

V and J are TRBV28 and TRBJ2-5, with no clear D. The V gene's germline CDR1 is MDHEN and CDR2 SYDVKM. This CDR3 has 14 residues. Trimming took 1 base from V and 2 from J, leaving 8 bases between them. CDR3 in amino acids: CASSLSGIQETQYF. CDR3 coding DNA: TGTGCCAGCAGTTTATCAGGTATTCAAGAGACCCAGTACTTC.

CDR3: CASSHRQGESSYEQYV. The CDR3 coding sequence is TGTGCCAGCAGTCACCGACAGGGGGAAAGCTCCTACGAGCAGTACGTC. The chain links TRBV28 to TRBJ2-7, with 9 bases lining up with TRBD1. CDR1 and CDR2 (germline): MDHEN, SYDVKM. V trimming: 5 bases; J trimming: 0 bases; junction bases outside the gene matches: 8. The CDR3 consists of 16 residues.

DNA for the CDR3: TGTGCCAGCAGTTACTCAAGCGGGGGGAACTACGAGCAGTACTTC. This encodes CASSYSSGGNYEQYF. This sequence joins TRBV6-5 and TRBJ2-7; 9 positions match TRBD2. The CDR3 has 15 residues. CDR1 and CDR2 (germline): MNHEY, SVGAGI. V trimming: 0 bases; J trimming: 3 bases; junction bases outside the gene matches: 3.

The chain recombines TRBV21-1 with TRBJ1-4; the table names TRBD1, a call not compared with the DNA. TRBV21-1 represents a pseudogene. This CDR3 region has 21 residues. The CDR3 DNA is TGTGCCAGCAGCACTCAAATAACGTTTGGGACAGGTCATTCAACTAATGAAAAACTGTTTTTT. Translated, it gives CASSTQITFGTGHSTNEKLFF.

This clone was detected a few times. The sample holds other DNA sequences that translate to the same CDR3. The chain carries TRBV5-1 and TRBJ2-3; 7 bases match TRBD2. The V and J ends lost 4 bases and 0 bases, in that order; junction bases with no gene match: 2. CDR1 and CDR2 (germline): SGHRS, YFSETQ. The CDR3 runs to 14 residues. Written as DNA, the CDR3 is TGCGCCAGCAGCCCGGGACTAAGCACAGATACGCAGTATTTT. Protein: CASSPGLSTDTQYF.

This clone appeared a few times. CDR3 DNA: TGTGCCAGCAGGCCGACGGCGGGTGCCCTCCACTTT. Translated: CASRPTAGALHF. This sequence joins TRBV28 and TRBJ1-6; unclear D gene. Deletions cut 6 bases from V and 14 bases from J, with 14 bases between. Per germline, CDR1 MDHEN and CDR2 SYDVKM. The CDR3 loop spans 12 amino acids.

CDR3 amino acids: CASSSGGQVTTYEQYV. CDR3 sequence (DNA): TGTGCCAGCAGTTCCGGGGGTCAGGTTACTACCTACGAGCAGTACGTC. V usage is TRBV28 and J usage is TRBJ2-7; perhaps TRBD2 as D (6 bases). The CDR3 totals 16 residues. The germline gives CDR1 MDHEN, CDR2 SYDVKM. V was trimmed by 4 bases and J by 2 bases, leaving 18 bases between them.

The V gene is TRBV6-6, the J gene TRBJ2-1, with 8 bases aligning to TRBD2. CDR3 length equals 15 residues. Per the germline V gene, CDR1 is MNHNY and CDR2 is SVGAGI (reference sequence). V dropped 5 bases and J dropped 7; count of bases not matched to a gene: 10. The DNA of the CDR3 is TGTGCCAGCAGTGCCGGGGGGGCCGGTTTAAATGAGCAGTTCTTC. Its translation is CASSAGGAGLNEQFF.

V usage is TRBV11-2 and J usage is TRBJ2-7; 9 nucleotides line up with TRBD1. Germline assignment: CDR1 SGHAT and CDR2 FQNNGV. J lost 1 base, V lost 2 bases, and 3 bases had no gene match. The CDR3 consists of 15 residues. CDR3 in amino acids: CASSLQGQGSYEQYV. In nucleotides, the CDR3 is TGTGCCAGCAGCTTACAAGGACAGGGGTCCTACGAGCAGTACGTC.

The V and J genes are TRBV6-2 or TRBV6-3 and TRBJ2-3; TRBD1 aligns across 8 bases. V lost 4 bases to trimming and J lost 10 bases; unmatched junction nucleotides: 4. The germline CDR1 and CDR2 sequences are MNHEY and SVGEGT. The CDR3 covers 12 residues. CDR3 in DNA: TGTGCCAGCAGTTCCACGACAGGGGCGCAGTATTTT. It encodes CASSSTTGAQYF.

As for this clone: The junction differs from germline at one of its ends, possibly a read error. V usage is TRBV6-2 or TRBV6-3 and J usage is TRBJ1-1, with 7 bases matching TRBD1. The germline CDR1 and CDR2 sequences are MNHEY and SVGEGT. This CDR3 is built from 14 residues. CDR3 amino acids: CAGSSRTGTTEAFF. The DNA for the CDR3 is TGTGCCGGCAGTTCCCGGACAGGAACCACTGAAGCTTTCTTT.

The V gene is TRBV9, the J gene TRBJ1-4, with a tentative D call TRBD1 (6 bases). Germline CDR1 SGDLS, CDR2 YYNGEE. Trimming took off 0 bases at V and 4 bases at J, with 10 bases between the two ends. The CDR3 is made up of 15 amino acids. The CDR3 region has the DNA TGTGCCAGCAGCGTAGGTGGCAGGGGTAATGAAAAACTGTTTTTT. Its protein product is CASSVGGRGNEKLFF. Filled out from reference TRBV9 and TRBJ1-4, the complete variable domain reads DSGVTQTPKHLITATGQRVTLRCSPRSGDLSVYWYQQSLDQGLQFLIQYYNGEERAKGNILERFSAQQFPDLHSELNLSSLELGDSALYFCASSVGGRGNEKLFFGSGTQLSVL.

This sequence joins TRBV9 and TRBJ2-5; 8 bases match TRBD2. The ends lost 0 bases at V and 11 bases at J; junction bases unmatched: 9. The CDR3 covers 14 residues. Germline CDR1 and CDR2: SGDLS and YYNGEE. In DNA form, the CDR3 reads TGTGCCAGCAGCGTAGACAGCGGGGGTAGGGAGCAGTACTTC. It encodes CASSVDSGGREQYF. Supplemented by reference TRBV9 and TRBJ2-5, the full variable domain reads DSGVTQTPKHLITATGQRVTLRCSPRSGDLSVYWYQQSLDQGLQFLIQYYNGEERAKGNILERFSAQQFPDLHSELNLSSLELGDSALYFCASSVDSGGREQYFGPGTRLLVL.

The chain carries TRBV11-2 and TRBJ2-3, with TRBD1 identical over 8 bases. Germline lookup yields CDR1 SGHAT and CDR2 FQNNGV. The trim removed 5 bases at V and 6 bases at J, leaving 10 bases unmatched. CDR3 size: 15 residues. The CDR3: CASSLGGQGRDTQYF. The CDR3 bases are TGTGCCAGCAGCCTAGGAGGACAGGGCCGCGATACGCAGTATTTT.

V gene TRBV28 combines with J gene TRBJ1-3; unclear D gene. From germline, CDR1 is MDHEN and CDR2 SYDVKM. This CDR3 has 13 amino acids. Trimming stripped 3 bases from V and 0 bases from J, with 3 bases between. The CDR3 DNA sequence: TGTGCCAGCAGTTTGGCCTCTGGAAACACCATATATTTT. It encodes CASSLASGNTIYF.

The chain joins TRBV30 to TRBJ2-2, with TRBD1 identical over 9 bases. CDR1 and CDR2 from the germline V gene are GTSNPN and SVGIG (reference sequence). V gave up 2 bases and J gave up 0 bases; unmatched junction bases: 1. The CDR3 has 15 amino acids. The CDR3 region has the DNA TGTGCCTGGAGTTGGGACAGGGCGAACACCGGGGAGCTGTTTTTT. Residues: CAWSWDRANTGELFF.

The CDR3 loop reads CASSPPGTGGTDTQYF. The CDR3 DNA is TGTGCCAGCAGCCCGCCTGGGACAGGGGGCACAGATACGCAGTATTTT. The J gene is TRBJ2-3, the V gene TRBV5-5; 10 bases are a match to TRBD1. J gave up 1 base and V 4 bases, and 6 bases lay outside the gene matches. Germline V CDR1 and CDR2: SGHKS, YYEKEE (reference sequence). This CDR3 comprises 16 residues.

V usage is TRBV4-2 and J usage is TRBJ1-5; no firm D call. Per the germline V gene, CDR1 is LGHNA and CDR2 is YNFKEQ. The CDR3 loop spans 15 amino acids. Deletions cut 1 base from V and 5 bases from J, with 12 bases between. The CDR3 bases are TGTGCCAGCAGCCAAGGGGCAACCCTCTATCAGCCCCAGCATTTT. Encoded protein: CASSQGATLYQPQHF.

CDR3: CASSSDGNQPQHF. In nucleotides, the CDR3 is TGTGCCAGCAGCTCAGATGGCAATCAGCCCCAGCATTTT. V gene TRBV7-9 combines with J gene TRBJ1-5; D is unclear. Germline lookup yields CDR1 SEHNR and CDR2 FQNEAQ (reference sequence). V was trimmed by 4 bases and J by 2 bases, leaving 6 bases between them. The length of the CDR3 is 13 residues.

The CDR3, as DNA: TGTGCCAGCAGCCCCGGGACAGGGTATCAAGATACGCAGTATTTT. Translation: CASSPGTGYQDTQYF. V usage is TRBV5-4 and J usage is TRBJ2-3, with 9 positions matching TRBD1. V lost 4 bases and J lost 5; bases outside the gene matches: 8. CDR3 length: 15 residues. Germline values: CDR1 SGHNT, CDR2 YYREEE (reference sequence).

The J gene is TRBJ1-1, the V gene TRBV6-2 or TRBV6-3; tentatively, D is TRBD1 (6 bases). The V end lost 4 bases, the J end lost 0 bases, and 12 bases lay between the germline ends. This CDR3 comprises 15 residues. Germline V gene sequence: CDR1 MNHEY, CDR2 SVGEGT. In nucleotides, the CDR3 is TGTGCCAGCAGTTCCGACAGGTCTGTGAACACTGAAGCTTTCTTT. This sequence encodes CASSSDRSVNTEAFF.

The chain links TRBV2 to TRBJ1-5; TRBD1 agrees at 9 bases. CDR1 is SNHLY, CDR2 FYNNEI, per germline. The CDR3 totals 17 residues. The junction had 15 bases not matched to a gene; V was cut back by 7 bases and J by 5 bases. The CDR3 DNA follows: TGTGCCAGCATTCAGTCCTTCTCCGGGACAGGGCATCAGCCCCAGCATTTT. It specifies CASIQSFSGTGHQPQHF.

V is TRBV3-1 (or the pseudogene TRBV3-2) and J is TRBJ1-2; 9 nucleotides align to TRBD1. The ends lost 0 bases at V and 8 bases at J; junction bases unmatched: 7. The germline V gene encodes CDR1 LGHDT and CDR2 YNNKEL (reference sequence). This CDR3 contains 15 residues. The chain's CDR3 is CASSQDRRTGVGYTF. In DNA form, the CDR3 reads TGTGCCAGCAGCCAAGATAGGAGGACAGGGGTCGGCTACACCTTC.

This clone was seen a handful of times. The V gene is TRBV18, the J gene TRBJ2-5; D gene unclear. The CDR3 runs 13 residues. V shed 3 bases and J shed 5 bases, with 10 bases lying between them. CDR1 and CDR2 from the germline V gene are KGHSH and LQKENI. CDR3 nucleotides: TGTGCCAGCTCACCTAGTGCGCGGGAGACCCAGTACTTC. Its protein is CASSPSARETQYF. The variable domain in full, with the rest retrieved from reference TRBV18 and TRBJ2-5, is NAGVMQNPRHLVRRRGQEARLRCSPMKGHSHVYWYRQLPEEGLKFMVYLQKENIIDESGMPKERFSAEFPKEGPSILRIQQVVRGDSAAYFCASSPSARETQYFGPGTRLLVL.

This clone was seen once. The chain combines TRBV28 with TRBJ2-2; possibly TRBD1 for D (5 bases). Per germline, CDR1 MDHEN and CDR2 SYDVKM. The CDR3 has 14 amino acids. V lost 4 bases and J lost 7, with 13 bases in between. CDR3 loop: CASSSRLRVGELFF. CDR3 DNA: TGTGCCAGCAGTTCGCGACTCAGGGTCGGGGAGCTGTTTTTT.

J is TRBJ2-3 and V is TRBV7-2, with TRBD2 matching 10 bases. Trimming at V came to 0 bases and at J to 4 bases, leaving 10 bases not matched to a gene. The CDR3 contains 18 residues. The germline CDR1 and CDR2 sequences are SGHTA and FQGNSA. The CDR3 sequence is CASSLAVERGGVADTQYF. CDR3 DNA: TGTGCCAGCAGCTTAGCGGTGGAGCGGGGGGGCGTGGCAGATACGCAGTATTTT.